A selection of T cell receptor beta chains follows, all from one sample in a study of graft-versus-host responses after intestinal transplantation. Antigens of these TCRs are unknown. The table came from immunoSEQ multiplex PCR; TCRdb's copy has only in-frame clones and leaves some out. The repertoire includes around 130,000 clones, roughly nine tenths of them detected once, and over 0.15% sits in the top ten. The sequenced sample was unstimulated CD4+ T cells sorted from spleen or lymph node cells, obtained before intestinal transplant. The origin of the receptors is a human donor who received an intestinal transplant. CDR3s include the opening cysteine and the closing phenylalanine or tryptophan. Fields, in order: D gene, V gene, clone size, J gene, CDR3 DNA, CDR3 protein. The D gene is left open where the match is weak. Rows may omit the clone size; those that give it use once, few, many or a size class.

>.|TRBV5-6|.|TRBJ1-6
TGTGCCAGCAGCTTGGGTTCCCATAATTCACCCCTCCACTTT
CASSLGSHNSPLHF
>.|TRBV2|.|TRBJ2-7
TGTGCCAGCAGTGATGAGGGGCCCTACGAGCAGTACTTC
CASSDEGPYEQYF
>.|TRBV7-9|few|TRBJ1-1
TGTGCCAGCAGAACAATCACGAACACTGAAGCTTTCTTT
CASRTITNTEAFF
>TRBD1|TRBV15|.|TRBJ1-3
TGTGCCACCAGCAATGACAGGGTCTCTGGAAACACCATATATTTT
CATSNDRVSGNTIYF
>.|TRBV27|.|TRBJ1-6
TGTGCCAGCAGTTTAGAAAATGAGGGCTCCTATAATTCACCCCTCCACTTT
CASSLENEGSYNSPLHF
>.|TRBV12-5|.|TRBJ2-7
TGTGCTAGTGGTTTGGACGGCAGTTTCGTCGAGCAGTACTTC
CASGLDGSFVEQYF
>TRBD1|TRBV5-5|.|TRBJ1-6
TGTGCCAGCAGCTTTCAACCCCCGGGACAGATCAATTCACCCCTCCACTTT
CASSFQPPGQINSPLHF
>.|TRBV29-1|.|TRBJ1-2
TGCAGCGTTACAGGGAGAGCTAACTATGGCTACACCTTC
CSVTGRANYGYTF
>TRBD2|TRBV5-1|.|TRBJ2-3
TGCGCCAGCAGCTTAGTAGCGGGGTACACAGATACGCAGTATTTT
CASSLVAGYTDTQYF
>.|TRBV6-5|few|TRBJ1-2
TGTGCCAGCAGTTACTCGGGACACGGCTCTGGCTACACCTTC
CASSYSGHGSGYTF
>.|TRBV6-1|.|TRBJ2-3
TGTGCCTGCGCCCTCAACACAGATACGCAGTATTTT
CACALNTDTQYF
>TRBD1|TRBV10-3|.|TRBJ1-2
TGTGCCATCAGCCCCGCGTGGACAGGGGATGGCTACACCTTC
CAISPAWTGDGYTF
>.|TRBV5-4|.|TRBJ1-1
TGTGCCAGCAGCTTGCGCGGGATTGGCACTGAAGCTTTCTTT
CASSLRGIGTEAFF
>.|TRBV5-1|.|TRBJ1-6
TGCGCCAGCAGCTTAGACACCTTGGTTACACCCCTCCACTTT
CASSLDTLVTPLHF
>.|TRBV6-5|.|TRBJ2-1
TGTGCCAGCAGTTACCTGAAACTCGGATGGCAGTTCTTC
CASSYLKLGWQFF
>TRBD2|TRBV30|.|TRBJ2-1
TGTGCCTGGAGTTTACTAGCGGGGGTTAATGAGCAGTTCTTC
CAWSLLAGVNEQFF
>.|TRBV7-2|.|TRBJ1-6
TGTGCCAGCAGCTTTTTAAGGAATTCACCCCTCCACTTT
CASSFLRNSPLHF
>.|TRBV21-1|.|TRBJ2-1
TGTGCCGTGACAGGGCCCCCCTACAATGAGCAGTTCTTC
CAVTGPPYNEQFF
>TRBD1|TRBV6-6|once|TRBJ1-2
TGTGCCAGCAGTAACGAACCCAGGGGGTATGGCTACACCTTC
CASSNEPRGYGYTF
>TRBD2|TRBV7-9|.|TRBJ2-1
TGTGCCAGCAGCTTCCAGGGAGGGATGCAGTTCTTC
CASSFQGGMQFF
>.|TRBV20-1|.|TRBJ1-2
TGCAGTGCTAGGGGGTACTATGGCCACACCTTC
CSARGYYGHTF
>TRBD1|TRBV5-5|.|TRBJ1-2
TGTGCCAGCAGCCCGGACAGGGACTATGGCTACACCTTC
CASSPDRDYGYTF